This T cell receptor beta chain stems from a study of beta chain features in type 1 diabetes. The study, taken as a whole, reports: Shorter TCRB CDR3s, moderately but significantly so, were found in Type 1 diabetes patients in all four CD4+ subsets. The influence of HLA type on TCRB rearrangement stayed undetermined. PCR may have favored shorter templates equally in patients and controls.

TCRB transcripts that were expressed got sequenced, as all of the isolated RNA had been reverse transcribed. This table comes from immunoSEQ multiplex PCR, and its TCRdb copy is limited to in-frame clones, with some not included. The sample gives under 250,000 clones, roughly 14% of which show up once; about 0.019% is in the top ten. With regard to this clone: Its specificity is unknown.

The specimen sequenced was naive CD4+ T cells from blood. The origin of this receptor is a man aged 25-45 years with type 1 diabetes.

CDR3 amino acids: CASRPPREGYEQYF. The CDR3 coding sequence is TGTGCCAGCAGACCACCCCGGGAGGGCTACGAGCAGTACTTC. V gene TRBV11-3 combines with J gene TRBJ2-7, with 8 bases identical to TRBD2. The CDR3 contains 14 residues. Germline trimming cut 6 bases from V and 3 bases from J; bases unmatched to any gene: 7. CDR1 and CDR2 (germline): SGHNT, YENEEA. Supplemented by reference TRBV11-3 and TRBJ2-7, the full variable domain reads EAGVVQSPRYKIIEKKQPVAFWCNPISGHNTLYWYLQNLGQGPELLIRYENEEAVDDSQLPKDRFSAERLKGVDSTLKIQPAELGDSAVYLCASRPPREGYEQYFGPGTRLTVT.